This T cell receptor beta chain was observed in a study of blood T cell repertoires in COVID-19. Background on the study: Acute and convalescent COVID-19 specimens originated in the United States, Italy and Spain. The cDNA or gDNA used as material had been derived from T cells, B-cell-depleted T cells, or PBMCs.

The sample holds one count of this clone. Enrolled during active infection, Seattle patients were then followed longitudinally. Under the authors' procedure: Reference gene primers were amplified, and this amplification served to estimate nucleated cell counts. Here immunoSEQ multiplex PCR was the method, and the copy in TCRdb shows in-frame clones only, minus some. That table furnishes V, J and clone size, whereas the DNA furnished D and trimming. The sample lists 450,000 or so clones; around 91% were seen once. The CDR3 contains 13 residues. Trimming cost V 4 bases and J 0 bases, with 9 bases left between them. The V gene's germline CDR1 is SQVTM and CDR2 ANQGSEA.

The chain links TRBV29-1 to TRBJ1-1; no clear D. The TCR comes from a middle-aged woman with COVID-19, enrolled during active disease. Sequenced sample: peripheral blood. CDR3 in amino acids: CSVAQVVNTEAFF. CDR3 coding DNA: TGCAGCGTTGCCCAGGTAGTGAACACTGAAGCTTTCTTT.